This T cell receptor beta chain was documented in a study of blood T cells in healthy people across ages. Study-wide context: Per two T cells, template switching captured roughly one barcoded beta molecule. Study results and limitations: As naive T cell percentage varied, TCR beta diversity correlated strongly with it.

This clonotype was found a few times. Its specificity is not known. Next came a second PCR, run for about 6 to 12 cycles, which used a sample-barcoded 5' primer along with a J-beta primer mix. MiXCR was run by TCRdb on the 5' RACE reads, yielding one entry per CDR3 protein. The table includes under 850,000 distinct CDR3 sequences, 36% detected once. Per germline, CDR1 MGHRA and CDR2 YSYEKL. The germline V and J ends were trimmed by 6 bases and 0 bases, with 13 bases remaining between them. This CDR3 is built from 15 residues. The sequenced sample consisted of blood. The rearrangement uses TRBV4-1 and TRBJ2-3, with a weak D call TRBD1 (6 bases). The sequence was obtained from a man younger than 35 in good health. The DNA for the CDR3 is TGCGCCAGCAGGCGGACAGCCCCTAGCACAGATACGCAGTATTTT. It encodes CASRRTAPSTDTQYF.